This section outlines one TCR beta chain sequence together with its context. The record originates from a study of blood T cell repertoires in COVID-19. Study-level information: Both acute and convalescent COVID-19 samples were obtained from the United States, Italy and Spain.

CDR1 is SGHDT, CDR2 YYEEEE, per germline. Trimming stripped 4 bases from V and 8 bases from J, with 12 bases between. This CDR3 spans 13 amino acids. Profiling relied on immunoSEQ multiplex PCR, and the TCRdb table lists in-frame clones only, not all of them. The data show 200,000 to 300,000 clones, around 86% seen once. The TCR comes from an older woman with active or convalescent COVID-19. Source material: peripheral blood. This chain uses TRBV5-6 with TRBJ2-2, with D tentatively TRBD2 (5 bases). The CDR3 loop is CASSRAGVGELFF. DNA for the CDR3: TGTGCCAGCAGCCGGGCCGGGGTTGGGGAGCTGTTTTTT.